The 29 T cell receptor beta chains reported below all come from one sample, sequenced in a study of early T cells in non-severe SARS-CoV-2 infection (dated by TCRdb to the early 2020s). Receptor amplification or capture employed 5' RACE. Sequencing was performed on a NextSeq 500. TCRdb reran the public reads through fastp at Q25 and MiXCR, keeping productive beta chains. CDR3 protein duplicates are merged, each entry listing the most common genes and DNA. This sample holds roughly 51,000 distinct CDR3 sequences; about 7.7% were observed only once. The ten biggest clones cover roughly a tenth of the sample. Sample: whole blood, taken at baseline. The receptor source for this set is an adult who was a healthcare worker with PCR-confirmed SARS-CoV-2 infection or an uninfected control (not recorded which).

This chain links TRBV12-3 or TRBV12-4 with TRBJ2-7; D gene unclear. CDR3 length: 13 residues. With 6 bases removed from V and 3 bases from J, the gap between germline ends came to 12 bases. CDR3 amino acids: CASRLGILYEQYF. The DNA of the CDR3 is TGTGCCAGCAGACTTGGGATTCTCTACGAGCAGTACTTC.

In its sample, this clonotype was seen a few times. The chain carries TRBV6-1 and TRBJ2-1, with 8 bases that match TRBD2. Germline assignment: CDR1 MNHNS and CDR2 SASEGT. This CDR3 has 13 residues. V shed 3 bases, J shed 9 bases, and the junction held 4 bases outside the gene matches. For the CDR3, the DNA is TGTGCCAGCAGTGAGCGGGGGGAGAGTGAGCAGTTCTTC. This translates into CASSERGESEQFF.

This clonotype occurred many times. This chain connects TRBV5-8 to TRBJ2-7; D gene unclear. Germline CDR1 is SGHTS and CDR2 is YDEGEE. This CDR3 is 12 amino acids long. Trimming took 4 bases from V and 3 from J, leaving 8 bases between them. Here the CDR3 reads CASSHQIYEQYF. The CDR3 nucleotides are TGTGCCAGCAGCCATCAGATCTACGAGCAGTACTTC.

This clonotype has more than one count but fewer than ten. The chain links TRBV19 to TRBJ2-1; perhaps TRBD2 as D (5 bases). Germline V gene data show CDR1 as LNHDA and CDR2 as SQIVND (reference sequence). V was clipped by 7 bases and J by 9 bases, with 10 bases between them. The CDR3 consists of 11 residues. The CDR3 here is CASTHGLEQFF. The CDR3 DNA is TGTGCCAGTACCCACGGACTTGAGCAGTTCTTC.

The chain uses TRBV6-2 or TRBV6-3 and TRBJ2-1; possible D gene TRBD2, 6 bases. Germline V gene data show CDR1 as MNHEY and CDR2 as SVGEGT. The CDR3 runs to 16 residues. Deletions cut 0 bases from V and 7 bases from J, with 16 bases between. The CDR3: CASSYSNTGEGNEQFF. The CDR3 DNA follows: TGTGCCAGCAGTTACTCGAATACGGGAGAGGGGAATGAGCAGTTCTTC.

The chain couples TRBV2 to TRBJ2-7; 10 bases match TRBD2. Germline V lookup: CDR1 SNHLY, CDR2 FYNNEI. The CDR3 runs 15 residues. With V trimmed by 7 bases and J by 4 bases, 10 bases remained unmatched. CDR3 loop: CASTPEAGGRYEQYF. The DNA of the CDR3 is TGTGCCAGCACGCCCGAAGCGGGAGGGCGATACGAGCAGTACTTC. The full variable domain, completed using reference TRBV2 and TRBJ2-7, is EPEVTQTPSHQVTQMGQEVILRCVPISNHLYFYWYRQILGQKVEFLVSFYNNEISEKSEIFDDQFSVERPDGSNFTLKIRSTKLEDSAMYFCASTPEAGGRYEQYFGPGTRLTVT.

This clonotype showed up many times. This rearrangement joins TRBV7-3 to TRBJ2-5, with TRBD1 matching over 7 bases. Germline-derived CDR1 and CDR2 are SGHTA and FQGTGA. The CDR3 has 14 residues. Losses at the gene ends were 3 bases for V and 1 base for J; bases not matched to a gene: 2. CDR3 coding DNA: TGTGCCAGCAGCTTGACAGGGATCCAAGAGACCCAGTACTTC. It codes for CASSLTGIQETQYF.

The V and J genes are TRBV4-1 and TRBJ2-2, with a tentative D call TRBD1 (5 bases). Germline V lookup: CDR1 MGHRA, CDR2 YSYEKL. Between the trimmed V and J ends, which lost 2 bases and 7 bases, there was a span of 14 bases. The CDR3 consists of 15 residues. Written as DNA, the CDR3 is TGCGCCAGCAGCCAAAGCGACAGCAGTCGCGGGGAGCTGTTTTTT. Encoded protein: CASSQSDSSRGELFF.

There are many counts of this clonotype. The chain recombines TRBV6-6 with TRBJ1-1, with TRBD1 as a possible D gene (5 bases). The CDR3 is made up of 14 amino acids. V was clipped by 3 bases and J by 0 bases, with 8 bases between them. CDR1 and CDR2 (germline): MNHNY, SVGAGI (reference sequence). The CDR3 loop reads CASSYRGLNTEAFF. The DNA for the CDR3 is TGTGCCAGCAGTTATAGGGGCCTGAACACTGAAGCTTTCTTT.

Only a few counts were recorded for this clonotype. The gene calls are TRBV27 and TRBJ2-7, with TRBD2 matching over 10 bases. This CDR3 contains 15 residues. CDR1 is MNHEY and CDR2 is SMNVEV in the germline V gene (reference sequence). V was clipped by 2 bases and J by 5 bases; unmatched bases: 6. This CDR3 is CASSLIASGSHEQYF. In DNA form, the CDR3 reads TGTGCCAGCAGTTTAATCGCTAGCGGGAGCCACGAGCAGTACTTC.

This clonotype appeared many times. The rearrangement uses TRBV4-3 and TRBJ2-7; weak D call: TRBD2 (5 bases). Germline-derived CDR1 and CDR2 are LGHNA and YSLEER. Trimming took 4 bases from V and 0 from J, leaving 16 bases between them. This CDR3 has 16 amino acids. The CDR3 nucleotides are TGCGCCAGCAGCCCAGAAATAGCGAGGAGCTCCTACGAGCAGTACTTC. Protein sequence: CASSPEIARSSYEQYF.

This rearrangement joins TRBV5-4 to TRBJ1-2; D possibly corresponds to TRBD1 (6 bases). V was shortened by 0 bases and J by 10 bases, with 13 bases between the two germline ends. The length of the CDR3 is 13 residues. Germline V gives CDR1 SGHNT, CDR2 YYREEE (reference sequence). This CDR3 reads CASSLVKDSAYTF. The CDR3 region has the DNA TGTGCCAGCAGCTTGGTAAAGGACAGTGCCTACACCTTC.

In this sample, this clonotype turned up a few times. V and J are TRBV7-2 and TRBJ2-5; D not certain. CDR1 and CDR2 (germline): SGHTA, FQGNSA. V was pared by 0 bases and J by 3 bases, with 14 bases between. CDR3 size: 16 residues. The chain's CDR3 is CASSLALDAAKETQYF. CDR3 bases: TGTGCCAGCAGCTTAGCGTTGGACGCAGCCAAAGAGACCCAGTACTTC.

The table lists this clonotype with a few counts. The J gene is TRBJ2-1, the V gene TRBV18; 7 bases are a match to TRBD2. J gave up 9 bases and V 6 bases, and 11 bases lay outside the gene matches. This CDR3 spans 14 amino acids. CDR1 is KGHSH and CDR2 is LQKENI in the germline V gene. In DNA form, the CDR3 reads TGTGCCAGCTCCCGATCTACTAGCGTTCCTGAGCAGTTCTTC. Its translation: CASSRSTSVPEQFF.

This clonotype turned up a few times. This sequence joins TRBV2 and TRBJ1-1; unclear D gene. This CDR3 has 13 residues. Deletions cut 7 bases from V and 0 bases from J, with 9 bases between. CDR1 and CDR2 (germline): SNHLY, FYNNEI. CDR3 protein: CASKPLLNTEAFF. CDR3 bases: TGTGCCAGCAAGCCCTTACTGAACACTGAAGCTTTCTTT. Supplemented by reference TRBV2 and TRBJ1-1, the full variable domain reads EPEVTQTPSHQVTQMGQEVILRCVPISNHLYFYWYRQILGQKVEFLVSFYNNEISEKSEIFDDQFSVERPDGSNFTLKIRSTKLEDSAMYFCASKPLLNTEAFFGQGTRLTVV.

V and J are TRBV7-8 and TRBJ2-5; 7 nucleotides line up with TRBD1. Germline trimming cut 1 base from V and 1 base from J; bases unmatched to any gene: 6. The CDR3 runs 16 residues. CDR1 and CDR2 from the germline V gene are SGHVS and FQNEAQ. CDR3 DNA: TGTGCCAGCAGCTTAGAGGGACCAGGGGGCCAAGAGACCCAGTACTTC. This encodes CASSLEGPGGQETQYF.

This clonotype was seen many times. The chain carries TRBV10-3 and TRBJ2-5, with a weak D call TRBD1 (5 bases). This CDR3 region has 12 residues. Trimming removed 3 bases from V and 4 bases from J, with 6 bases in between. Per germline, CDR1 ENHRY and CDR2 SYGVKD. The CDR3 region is CAISDRAETQYF. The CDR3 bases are TGTGCCATCAGTGACAGGGCAGAGACCCAGTACTTC.

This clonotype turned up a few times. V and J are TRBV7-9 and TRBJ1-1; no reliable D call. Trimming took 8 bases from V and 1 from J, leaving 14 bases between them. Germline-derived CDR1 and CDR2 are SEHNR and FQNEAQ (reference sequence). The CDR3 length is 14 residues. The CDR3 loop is CASVRTGSNTEAFF. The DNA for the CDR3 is TGTGCCAGCGTAAGGACGGGATCGAACACTGAAGCTTTCTTT.

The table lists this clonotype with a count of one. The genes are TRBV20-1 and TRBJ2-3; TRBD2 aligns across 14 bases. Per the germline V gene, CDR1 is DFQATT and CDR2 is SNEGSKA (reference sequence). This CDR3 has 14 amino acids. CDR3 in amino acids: CSGTSGRGTDTQYF. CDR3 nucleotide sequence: TGCAGCGGGACTAGCGGGAGAGGGACAGATACGCAGTATTTT.

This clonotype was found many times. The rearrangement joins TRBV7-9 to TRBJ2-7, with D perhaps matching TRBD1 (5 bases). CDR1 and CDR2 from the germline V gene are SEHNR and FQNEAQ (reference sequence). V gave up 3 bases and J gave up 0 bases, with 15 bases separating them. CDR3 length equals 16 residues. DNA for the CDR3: TGTGCCAGCAGCTTGAGTACAGGCGACCACTCCTACGAGCAGTACTTC. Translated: CASSLSTGDHSYEQYF.

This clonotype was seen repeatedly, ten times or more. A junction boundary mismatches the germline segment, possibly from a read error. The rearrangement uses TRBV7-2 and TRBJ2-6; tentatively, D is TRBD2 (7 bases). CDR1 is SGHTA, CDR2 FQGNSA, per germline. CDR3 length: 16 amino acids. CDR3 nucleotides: TGTGTCAGCAGTTCCGGGGGGCCCGCTGGGGCCAACGTCCTGACTTTC. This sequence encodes CVSSSGGPAGANVLTF.

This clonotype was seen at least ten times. CDR3 protein: CASSLPGAWYQETQYF. The CDR3 DNA follows: TGCGCCAGCAGCTTACCAGGGGCTTGGTACCAAGAGACCCAGTACTTC. The chain is built from TRBV5-1 and TRBJ2-5, with D possibly being TRBD1 (6 bases). Germline V CDR1 and CDR2: SGHRS, YFSETQ. This CDR3 comprises 16 residues. Trimming left V 2 bases short and J 0 bases short, with 14 bases between.

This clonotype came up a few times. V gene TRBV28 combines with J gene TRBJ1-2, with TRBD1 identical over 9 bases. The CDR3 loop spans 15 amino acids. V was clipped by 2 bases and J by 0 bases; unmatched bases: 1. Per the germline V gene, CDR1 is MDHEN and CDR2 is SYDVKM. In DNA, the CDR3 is TGTGCCAGCAGTTTAGGGACAGGGACTAACTATGGCTACACCTTC. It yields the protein CASSLGTGTNYGYTF.

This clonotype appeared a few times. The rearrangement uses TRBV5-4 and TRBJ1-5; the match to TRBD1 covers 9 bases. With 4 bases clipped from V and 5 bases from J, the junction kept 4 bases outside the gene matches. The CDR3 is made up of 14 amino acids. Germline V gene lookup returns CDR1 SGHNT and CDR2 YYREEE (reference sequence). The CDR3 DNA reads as TGTGCCAGCAGCCCGGGACAGGGAGATCAGCCCCAGCATTTT. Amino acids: CASSPGQGDQPQHF.

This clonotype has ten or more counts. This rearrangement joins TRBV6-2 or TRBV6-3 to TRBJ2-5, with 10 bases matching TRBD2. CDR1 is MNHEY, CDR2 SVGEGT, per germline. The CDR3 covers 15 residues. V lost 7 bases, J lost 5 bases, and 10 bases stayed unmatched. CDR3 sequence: CASTPSGRATETQYF. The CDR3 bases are TGTGCCAGCACCCCAAGCGGGAGGGCCACGGAGACCCAGTACTTC.

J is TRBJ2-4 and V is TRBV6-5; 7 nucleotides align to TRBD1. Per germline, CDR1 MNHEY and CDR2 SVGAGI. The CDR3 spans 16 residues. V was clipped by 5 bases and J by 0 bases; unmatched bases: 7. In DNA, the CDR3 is TGTGCCAGCAGTCAGCGGACAGGACTAGCCAAAAACATTCAGTACTTC. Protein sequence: CASSQRTGLAKNIQYF.

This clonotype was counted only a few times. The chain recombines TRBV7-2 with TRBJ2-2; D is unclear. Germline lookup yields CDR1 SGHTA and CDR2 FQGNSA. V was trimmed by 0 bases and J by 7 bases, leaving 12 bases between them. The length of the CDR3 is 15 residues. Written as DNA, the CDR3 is TGTGCCAGCAGCTTAGCTGTAGTCTTCAACGGGGAGCTGTTTTTT. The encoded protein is CASSLAVVFNGELFF.

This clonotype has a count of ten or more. CDR3 coding DNA: TGTGCCAGCAGTGATGTTGATACGCAGTATTTT. Translation gives CASSDVDTQYF. The chain has TRBV25-1 and TRBJ2-3; D call uncertain. The germline CDR1 and CDR2 sequences are MGHDK and SYGVNS. The CDR3 length is 11 residues. Trimming pared 3 bases from V and 6 bases from J, leaving 4 bases between.

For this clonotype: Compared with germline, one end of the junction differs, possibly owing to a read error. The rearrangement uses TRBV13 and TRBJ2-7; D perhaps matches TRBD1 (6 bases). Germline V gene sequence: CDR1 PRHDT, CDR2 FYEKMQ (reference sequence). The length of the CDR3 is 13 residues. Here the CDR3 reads CVSSVGQSNEQYF. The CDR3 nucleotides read TGTGTCAGCAGCGTAGGACAGAGTAACGAGCAGTACTTC.